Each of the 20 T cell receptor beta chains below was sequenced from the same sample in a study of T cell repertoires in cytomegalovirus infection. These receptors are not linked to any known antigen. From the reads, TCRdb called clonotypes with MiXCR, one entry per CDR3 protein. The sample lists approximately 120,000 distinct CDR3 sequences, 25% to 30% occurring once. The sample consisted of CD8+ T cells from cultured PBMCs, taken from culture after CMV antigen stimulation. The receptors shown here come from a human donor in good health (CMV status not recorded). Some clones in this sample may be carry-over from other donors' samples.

The CDR3 bases are TGTGCCAGCAAGGCGGATAACTATGGCTACACCTTC. This sequence encodes CASKADNYGYTF. The rearrangement joins TRBV27 to TRBJ1-2; D is undetermined. The germline V and J ends were trimmed by 7 bases and 1 base, with 7 bases remaining between them. This CDR3 region has 12 residues. CDR1 and CDR2 (germline): MNHEY, SMNVEV (reference sequence).

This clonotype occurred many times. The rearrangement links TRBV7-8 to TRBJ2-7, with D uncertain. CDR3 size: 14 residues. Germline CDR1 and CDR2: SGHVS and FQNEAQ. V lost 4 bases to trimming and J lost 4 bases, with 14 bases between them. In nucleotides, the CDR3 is TGTGCCAGCAGCTCCCTGGGTTTGGGTTACGAGCAGTACTTC. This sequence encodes CASSSLGLGYEQYF.

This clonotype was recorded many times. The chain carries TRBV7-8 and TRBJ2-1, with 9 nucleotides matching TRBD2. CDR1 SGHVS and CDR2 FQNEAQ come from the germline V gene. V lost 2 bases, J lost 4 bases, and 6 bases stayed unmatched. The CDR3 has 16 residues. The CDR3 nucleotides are TGTGCCAGCAGCTTACTCGAGCGGGGGGCTTACAATGAGCAGTTCTTC. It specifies CASSLLERGAYNEQFF.

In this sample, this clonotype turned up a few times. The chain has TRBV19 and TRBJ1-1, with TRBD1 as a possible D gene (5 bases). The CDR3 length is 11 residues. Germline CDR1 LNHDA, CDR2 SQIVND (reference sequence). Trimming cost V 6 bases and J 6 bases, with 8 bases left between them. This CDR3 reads CASRLGPEAFF. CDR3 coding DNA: TGTGCCAGTAGACTGGGACCTGAAGCTTTCTTT.

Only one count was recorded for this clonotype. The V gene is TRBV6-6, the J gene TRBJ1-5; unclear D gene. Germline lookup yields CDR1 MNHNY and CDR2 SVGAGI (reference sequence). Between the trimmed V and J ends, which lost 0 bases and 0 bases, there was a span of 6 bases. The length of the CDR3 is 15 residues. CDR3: CASSYSHYSNQPQHF. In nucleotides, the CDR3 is TGTGCCAGCAGTTACTCGCACTATAGCAATCAGCCCCAGCATTTT.

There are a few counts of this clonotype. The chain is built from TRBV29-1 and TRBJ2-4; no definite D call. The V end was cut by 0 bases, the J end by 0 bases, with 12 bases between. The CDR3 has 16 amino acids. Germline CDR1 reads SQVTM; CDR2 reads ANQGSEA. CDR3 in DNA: TGCAGCGTTGAAGAGGCTCGGGCCTTAGCCAAAAACATTCAGTACTTC. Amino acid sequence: CSVEEARALAKNIQYF.

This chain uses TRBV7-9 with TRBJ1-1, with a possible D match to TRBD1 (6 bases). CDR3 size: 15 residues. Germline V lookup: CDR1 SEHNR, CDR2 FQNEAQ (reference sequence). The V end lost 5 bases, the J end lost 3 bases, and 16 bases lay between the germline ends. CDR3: CASSPWGGADTEAFF. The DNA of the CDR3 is TGTGCCAGCAGCCCTTGGGGGGGCGCGGACACTGAAGCTTTCTTT.

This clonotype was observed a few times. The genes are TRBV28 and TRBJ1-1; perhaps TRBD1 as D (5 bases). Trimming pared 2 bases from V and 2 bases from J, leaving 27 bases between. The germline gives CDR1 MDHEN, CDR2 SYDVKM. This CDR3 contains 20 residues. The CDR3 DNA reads TGTGCCAGCAGTTTAGTAGGCTCTGGTGCGCAGGGAAGAGGAAACACTGAAGCTTTCTTT. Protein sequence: CASSLVGSGAQGRGNTEAFF. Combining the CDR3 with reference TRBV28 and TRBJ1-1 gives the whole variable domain DVKVTQSSRYLVKRTGEKVFLECVQDMDHENMFWYRQDPGLGLRLIYFSYDVKMKEKGDIPEGYSVSREKKERFSLILESASTNQTSMYLCASSLVGSGAQGRGNTEAFFGQGTRLTVV.

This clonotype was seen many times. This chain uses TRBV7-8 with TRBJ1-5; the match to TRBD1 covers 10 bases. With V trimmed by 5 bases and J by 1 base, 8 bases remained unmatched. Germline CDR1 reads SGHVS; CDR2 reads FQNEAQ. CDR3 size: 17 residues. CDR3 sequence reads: CASSPGTGAGSNQPQHF. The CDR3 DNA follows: TGTGCCAGCAGCCCCGGGACAGGGGCGGGAAGCAATCAGCCCCAGCATTTT.

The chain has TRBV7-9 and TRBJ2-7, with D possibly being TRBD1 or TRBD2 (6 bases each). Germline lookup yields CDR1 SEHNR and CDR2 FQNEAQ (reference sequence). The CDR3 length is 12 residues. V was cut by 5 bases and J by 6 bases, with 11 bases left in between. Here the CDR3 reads CASSTGAIEQYF. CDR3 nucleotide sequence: TGTGCCAGCAGCACGGGGGCCATCGAGCAGTACTTC.

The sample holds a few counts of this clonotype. CDR3 bases: TGCGCCAGCAGTGAAAGGGGGGCGAATGAAAAACTGTTTTTT. The encoded protein is CASSERGANEKLFF. The chain links TRBV4-1 to TRBJ1-4, with D maybe TRBD1 (6 bases). Trimming cost V 6 bases and J 5 bases, with 13 bases left between them. The germline V gene encodes CDR1 MGHRA and CDR2 YSYEKL. CDR3 length: 14 amino acids.

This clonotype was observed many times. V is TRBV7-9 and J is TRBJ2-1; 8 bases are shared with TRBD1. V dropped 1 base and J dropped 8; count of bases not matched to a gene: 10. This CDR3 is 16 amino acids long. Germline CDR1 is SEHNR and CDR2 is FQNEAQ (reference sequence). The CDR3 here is CASSLEGRGPVDEQFF. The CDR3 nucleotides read TGTGCCAGCAGCTTAGAGGGCAGGGGGCCTGTTGATGAGCAGTTCTTC.

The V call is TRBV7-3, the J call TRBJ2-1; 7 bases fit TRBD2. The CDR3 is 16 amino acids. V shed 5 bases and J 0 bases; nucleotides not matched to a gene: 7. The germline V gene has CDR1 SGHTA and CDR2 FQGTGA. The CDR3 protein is CASSPAGGSSYNEQFF. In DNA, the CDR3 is TGTGCCAGCAGCCCGGCCGGGGGGAGCTCCTACAATGAGCAGTTCTTC.

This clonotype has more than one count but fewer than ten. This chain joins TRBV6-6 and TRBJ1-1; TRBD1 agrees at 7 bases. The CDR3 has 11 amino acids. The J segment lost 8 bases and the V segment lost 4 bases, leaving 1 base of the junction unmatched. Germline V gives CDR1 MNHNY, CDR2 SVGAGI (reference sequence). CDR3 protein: CASSWDREAFF. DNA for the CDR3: TGTGCCAGCAGTTGGGACAGAGAAGCTTTCTTT.

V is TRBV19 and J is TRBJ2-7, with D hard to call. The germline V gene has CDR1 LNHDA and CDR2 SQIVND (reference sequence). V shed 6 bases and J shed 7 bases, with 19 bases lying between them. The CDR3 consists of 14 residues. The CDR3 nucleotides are TGTGCCAGTAGAACGACGGCCACGTTGGGTGAGCAGTACTTC. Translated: CASRTTATLGEQYF.

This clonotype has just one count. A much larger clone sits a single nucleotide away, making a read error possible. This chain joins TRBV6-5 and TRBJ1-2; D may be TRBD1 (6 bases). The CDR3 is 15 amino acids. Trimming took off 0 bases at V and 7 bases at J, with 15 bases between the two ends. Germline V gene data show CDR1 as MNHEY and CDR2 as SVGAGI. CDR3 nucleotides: TGTGCCAGCAGTTACTCGGAACAGGGCTGGAGTGGCTACACCTTC. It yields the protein CASSYSEQGWSGYTF.

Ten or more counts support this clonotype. The CDR3 DNA follows: TGCAGTGCTAGAGAACAGGGTGGCAATCAGCCCCAGCATTTT. It specifies CSAREQGGNQPQHF. The chain links TRBV20-1 to TRBJ1-5, with D maybe TRBD1 (6 bases). Germline CDR1 is DFQATT and CDR2 is SNEGSKA (reference sequence). V was shortened by 0 bases and J by 2 bases, with 8 bases between the two germline ends. This CDR3 is built from 14 residues.

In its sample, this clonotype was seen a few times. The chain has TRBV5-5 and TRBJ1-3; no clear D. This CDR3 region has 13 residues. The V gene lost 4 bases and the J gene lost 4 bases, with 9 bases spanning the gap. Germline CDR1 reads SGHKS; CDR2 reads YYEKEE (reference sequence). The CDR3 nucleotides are TGTGCCAGCAGCGATGGGTCCGGAAACACCATATATTTT. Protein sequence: CASSDGSGNTIYF.

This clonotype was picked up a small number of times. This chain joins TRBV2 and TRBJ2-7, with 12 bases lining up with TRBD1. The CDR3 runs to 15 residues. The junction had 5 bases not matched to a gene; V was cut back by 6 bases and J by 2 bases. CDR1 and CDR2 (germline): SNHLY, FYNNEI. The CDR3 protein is CASRDRDRGPYEQYF. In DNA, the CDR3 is TGTGCCAGCAGGGACCGGGACAGGGGGCCCTACGAGCAGTACTTC. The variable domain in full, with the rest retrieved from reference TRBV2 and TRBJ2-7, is EPEVTQTPSHQVTQMGQEVILRCVPISNHLYFYWYRQILGQKVEFLVSFYNNEISEKSEIFDDQFSVERPDGSNFTLKIRSTKLEDSAMYFCASRDRDRGPYEQYFGPGTRLTVT.

The CDR3 DNA is TGCGCCAGCAGCCAAGGGGGTCAGGCCATGAACACTGAAGCTTTCTTT. Its protein is CASSQGGQAMNTEAFF. The V gene is TRBV4-1, the J gene TRBJ1-1; D not resolved. The V end lost 1 base, the J end lost 0 bases, and 12 bases lay between the germline ends. Germline V gene lookup returns CDR1 MGHRA and CDR2 YSYEKL. The CDR3 covers 16 residues.